This T cell receptor beta chain was retrieved from a study of T cells in Graves' hyperthyroidism and ophthalmopathy. Study findings and constraints: Blood samples included most of the expanded thyroid clonotypes exceeding 0.001.

V gave up 8 bases and J gave up 4 bases, with 17 bases separating them. Per germline, CDR1 MNHNY and CDR2 SVGAGI (reference sequence). CDR3 length: 14 residues. Amplified regions were TCR beta CDR3 sequences from RNA transcripts. HTBI primers drove first-round RT-PCR of the TCR CDR3. One entry per CDR3 protein results from TCRdb running MiXCR on the multiplex PCR reads. The sample lists hundreds of thousands of distinct CDR3 sequences, roughly 37% occurring once. Disease duration under 2 months; hyperthyroidism patients were aged 18 to 65. For the diagnoses, clinical symptoms, serum thyroxine and TRAb, thyroid ultrasound and orbital computed tomography were used. Isolation of PBMCs was performed on 8.5 to 10 ml fresh peripheral blood. This clonotype was recorded only once. Antigen specificity is unknown.

The genes are TRBV6-6 and TRBJ1-1; weak D call: TRBD1 (6 bases). The sample consisted of blood. The clonotype was recovered from a man aged 18 to 35 with Graves' hyperthyroidism. The DNA for the CDR3 is TGTGCCAGCGGTTTACAGGGATGGGTCACTGAAGCTTTCTTT. It codes for CASGLQGWVTEAFF.